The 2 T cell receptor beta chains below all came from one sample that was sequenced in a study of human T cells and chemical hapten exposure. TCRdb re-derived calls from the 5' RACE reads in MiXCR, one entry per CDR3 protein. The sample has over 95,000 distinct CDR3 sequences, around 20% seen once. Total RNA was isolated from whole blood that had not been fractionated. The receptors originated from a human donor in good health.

In DNA form, the CDR3 reads TGTGCTAGTGGTCCCTCTGAGGGCAATCAGCCCCAGCATTTT. It yields the protein CASGPSEGNQPQHF. V is TRBV12-5 and J is TRBJ1-5; no clear D. Germline CDR1 LGHNT, CDR2 FRNRAP. The CDR3 is made up of 14 amino acids. Trimming shortened V by 5 bases and J by 2 bases, and 10 bases separated the two germline ends.

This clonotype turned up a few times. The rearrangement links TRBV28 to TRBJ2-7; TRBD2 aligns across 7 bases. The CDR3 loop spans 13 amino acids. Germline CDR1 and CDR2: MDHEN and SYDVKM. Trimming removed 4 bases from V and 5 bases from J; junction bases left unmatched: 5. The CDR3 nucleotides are TGTGCCAGCAGTTCACTAGCGTCGGACGAGCAGTACTTC. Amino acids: CASSSLASDEQYF.